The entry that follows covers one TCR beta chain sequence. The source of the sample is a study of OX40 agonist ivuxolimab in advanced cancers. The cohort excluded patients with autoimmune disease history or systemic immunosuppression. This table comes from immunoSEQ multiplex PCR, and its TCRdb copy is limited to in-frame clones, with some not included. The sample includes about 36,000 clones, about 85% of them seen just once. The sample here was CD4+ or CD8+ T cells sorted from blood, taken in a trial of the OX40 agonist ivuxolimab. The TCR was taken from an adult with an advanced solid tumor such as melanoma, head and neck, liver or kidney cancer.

The CDR3 region is CASSSPGLVYEQYF. Here the CDR3 DNA reads TGTGCCAGCAGTTCCCCGGGACTAGTCTACGAGCAGTACTTC. The rearrangement uses TRBV28 and TRBJ2-7; 8 positions agree with TRBD2. The CDR3 contains 14 residues. With V trimmed by 4 bases and J by 3 bases, 5 bases remained unmatched. Germline V gives CDR1 MDHEN, CDR2 SYDVKM. Combining the CDR3 with reference TRBV28 and TRBJ2-7 gives the whole variable domain DVKVTQSSRYLVKRTGEKVFLECVQDMDHENMFWYRQDPGLGLRLIYFSYDVKMKEKGDIPEGYSVSREKKERFSLILESASTNQTSMYLCASSSPGLVYEQYFGPGTRLTVT.